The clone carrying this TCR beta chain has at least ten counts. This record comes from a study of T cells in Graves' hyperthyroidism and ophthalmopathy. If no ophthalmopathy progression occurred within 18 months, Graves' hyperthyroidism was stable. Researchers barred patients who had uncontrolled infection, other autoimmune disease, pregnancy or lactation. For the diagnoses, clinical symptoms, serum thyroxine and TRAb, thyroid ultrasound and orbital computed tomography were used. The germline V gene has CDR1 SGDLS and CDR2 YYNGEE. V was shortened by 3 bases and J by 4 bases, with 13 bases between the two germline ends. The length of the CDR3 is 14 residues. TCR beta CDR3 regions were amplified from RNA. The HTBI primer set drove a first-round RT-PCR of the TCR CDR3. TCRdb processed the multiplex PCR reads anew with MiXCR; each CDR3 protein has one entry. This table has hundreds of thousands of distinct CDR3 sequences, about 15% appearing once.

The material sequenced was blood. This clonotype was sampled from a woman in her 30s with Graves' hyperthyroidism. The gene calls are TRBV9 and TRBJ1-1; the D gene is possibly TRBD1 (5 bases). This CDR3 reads CASSAVGTSTEAFF. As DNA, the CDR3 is TGTGCCAGCAGCGCCGTGGGGACCAGCACTGAAGCTTTCTTT.